The subject of this entry is one T cell receptor beta chain. A much larger clone is a single base away; this may be a read error. For TCR beta, libraries came from iRepertoire HTBI primers and Arm-PCR of CDR3 regions. TCRdb ran MiXCR on the multiplex PCR reads and lists one entry per CDR3 protein. The sample shows under 450,000 distinct CDR3 sequences, 10% to 15% of them seen only once. This record belongs to a study of regulatory T cells in long-lasting Graves disease. Indicated time point: newly diagnosed GD, antithyroid drugs for less than 3 months. PBMC-extracted RNA yielded the TCR library. With 4 bases clipped from V and 2 bases from J, the junction kept 6 bases outside the gene matches. This CDR3 has 15 residues. The same sample was also studied in work on T cells in Graves' hyperthyroidism and ophthalmopathy. From that report: The TCR CDR3 was amplified in a first-round RT-PCR using the HTBI primer set.

The sequenced sample was peripheral blood mononuclear cells (PBMCs), obtained at new diagnosis, from a patient treated with antithyroid drugs. The chain has TRBV12-3 or TRBV12-4 and TRBJ2-3, with 7 bases aligning to TRBD2. The sequence came from a woman in her late teens or twenties with Graves disease. The CDR3: CASSSFRGDTDTQYF. The CDR3 nucleotides are TGTGCCAGCAGTTCTTTTCGGGGGGACACAGATACGCAGTATTTT.